These 10 T cell receptor beta chains came from one sample sequenced in a study of cytomegalovirus exposure and HLA in healthy donors (TCRdb year 2017). The library was obtained by the immunoSEQ multiplex PCR assay. For the multiplex PCR, a mixture combining 60 forward primers for TCR Vbeta segments and 13 reverse primers for TCR Jbeta segments was used. TCRdb retrieved this table from immuneACCESS and kept in-frame rearrangements only. Not all clones are present; in checked studies, unresolved V genes account for under half, and no reason is known for the remainder. The data table for this sample lists about 170,000 clones. The ten largest make up 0.65% to 0.9% of the sample. The sample was PBMCs. The receptors derive from a woman between 18 and 29 years old in good health and CMV-seropositive.

V gene TRBV30 combines with J gene TRBJ2-3; TRBD1 is a possible D gene (5 bases). The germline V gene encodes CDR1 GTSNPN and CDR2 SVGIG (reference sequence). The germline V and J ends were trimmed by 2 bases and 2 bases, with 8 bases remaining between them. There are 13 residues in the CDR3. The CDR3 protein is CAWSLTDTDTQYF. DNA of the CDR3: TGTGCCTGGAGTTTGACAGACACAGATACGCAGTATTTT.

J is TRBJ2-7 and V is TRBV5-6; perhaps TRBD1 as D (7 bases). Trimming took off 0 bases at V and 3 bases at J, with 10 bases between the two ends. This CDR3 region has 14 residues. The V gene's germline CDR1 is SGHDT and CDR2 YYEEEE. CDR3 sequence: CASSLGQGGYEQYF. Written as DNA, the CDR3 is TGTGCCAGCAGCTTGGGGCAGGGGGGCTACGAGCAGTACTTC.

The V gene is TRBV5-6, the J gene TRBJ1-5, with 7 bases identical to TRBD1. The CDR3 runs to 15 residues. The V segment lost 0 bases and the J segment 6 bases; nucleotides outside the gene matches: 6. Germline V gene data show CDR1 as SGHDT and CDR2 as YYEEEE. CDR3 coding DNA: TGTGCCAGCAGCTTGGCCAACAGGGGCGGTCAGCCCCAGCATTTT. It encodes CASSLANRGGQPQHF.

The CDR3 nucleotides are TGTGCCAGCAGTACAACTGGACTAGCGGCCACAGTTGAGCAGTTCTTC. It translates to CASSTTGLAATVEQFF. The chain uses TRBV27 and TRBJ2-1; 10 bases are a match to TRBD2. The length of the CDR3 is 16 residues. Germline V gives CDR1 MNHEY, CDR2 SMNVEV (reference sequence). After removal of 5 bases from V and 9 bases from J, the junction contained 13 bases not matched to a gene.

The chain carries TRBV7-9 and TRBJ2-7, with D unclear. CDR3 length equals 12 residues. CDR1 and CDR2 from the germline V gene are SEHNR and FQNEAQ (reference sequence). Between the trimmed V and J ends, which lost 7 bases and 6 bases, there was a span of 13 bases. CDR3 residues: CASNYDEAEQYF. The CDR3, as DNA: TGTGCCAGCAACTACGACGAGGCCGAGCAGTACTTC.

The J gene is TRBJ2-7, the V gene TRBV11-2, with TRBD1 matching over 8 bases. The CDR3 length is 13 residues. Germline assignment: CDR1 SGHAT and CDR2 FQNNGV. The J segment lost 3 bases and the V segment lost 5 bases, leaving 3 bases of the junction unmatched. The CDR3 is CASSRDRLYEQYF. CDR3 nucleotide sequence: TGTGCCAGCAGCCGGGACAGGCTCTACGAGCAGTACTTC. The entire variable domain, with the rest obtained from reference TRBV11-2 and TRBJ2-7, is as follows: EAGVAQSPRYKIIEKRQSVAFWCNPISGHATLYWYQQILGQGPKLLIQFQNNGVVDDSQLPKDRFSAERLKGVDSTLKIQPAKLEDSAVYLCASSRDRLYEQYFGPGTRLTVT.

The chain combines TRBV30 with TRBJ1-5; D uncertain. The CDR3 spans 12 residues. V was clipped by 1 base and J by 4 bases, with 5 bases between them. Germline lookup yields CDR1 GTSNPN and CDR2 SVGIG (reference sequence). In nucleotides, the CDR3 is TGTGCCTGGAGTGCAATGAATCAGCCCCAGCATTTT. It encodes CAWSAMNQPQHF.

This sequence joins TRBV4-1 and TRBJ1-3, with D unclear. The CDR3 is made up of 16 amino acids. Germline assignment: CDR1 MGHRA and CDR2 YSYEKL. V lost 4 bases, J lost 0 bases, and 13 bases lay in between. CDR3 nucleotides: TGCGCCAGCAGCCCAGAGAACTCCTTCTCTGGAAACACCATATATTTT. Amino acid sequence: CASSPENSFSGNTIYF.

The rearrangement links TRBV6-5 to TRBJ2-7; a weak D match, TRBD1 (5 bases). Between the trimmed V and J ends, which lost 5 bases and 0 bases, there was a span of 11 bases. CDR3 size: 14 residues. The germline gives CDR1 MNHEY, CDR2 SVGAGI. CDR3 loop: CASSPRVDSYEQYF. The CDR3 nucleotides are TGTGCCAGCAGTCCCAGGGTAGACTCCTACGAGCAGTACTTC.

This rearrangement joins TRBV2 to TRBJ2-3; D might be TRBD2 (6 bases). The CDR3 is 15 amino acids. Germline V gene sequence: CDR1 SNHLY, CDR2 FYNNEI. V shed 7 bases and J shed 5 bases, with 19 bases lying between them. The CDR3: CASTSTSLKEDTQYF. The CDR3, as DNA: TGTGCCAGCACCTCTACTAGCCTAAAGGAAGATACGCAGTATTTT.